A single sample gave rise to the 9 T cell receptor beta chains below, sequenced in a study of CD8+CD57+ T cells in acquired aplastic anemia. Patients sequenced had flow cytometry evidence of CD8+CD57+ cell expansion. Genomic DNA, serving as template, underwent TCR beta VDJ and CDR3 profiling. TCRdb analysed the reads with MiXCR anew, one entry per CDR3 protein. Of 200,000 to 250,000 distinct CDR3 sequences listed, around 50% are singletons. The sequenced material came from sorted CD4+, CD8+, or CD8+CD57+ T cells (not recorded which) from PBMCs. All receptors come from a human donor with aplastic anemia.

This clonotype was seen a handful of times. The chain joins TRBV12-3 or TRBV12-4 to TRBJ2-1, with TRBD2 matching over 10 bases. The tail of the sequence fits TRBJ2-7 better, so the J call may be wrong. The CDR3 spans 16 residues. The CDR3 here is CASQVKRGGFYNEQYF. In DNA form, the CDR3 reads TGTGCCAGCCAAGTTAAGCGGGGGGGCTTCTACAATGAGCAGTACTTC.

The CDR3 DNA reads TGTGCCAGCAGTTCCGGGACAGGGGGCTTCGTTGAAGCTTTCTTT. Translating it yields CASSSGTGGFVEAFF. The chain recombines TRBV28 with TRBJ1-1; TRBD1 matches at 12 bases. V was pared by 4 bases and J by 7 bases, with 7 bases of the junction left unmatched. Germline-derived CDR1 and CDR2 are MDHEN and SYDVKM. CDR3 length equals 15 residues.

The chain links TRBV7-8 to TRBJ1-2; 7 nucleotides match TRBD1. J was trimmed by 0 bases and V by 1 base; bases with no gene match: 8. The CDR3 has 17 residues. The germline gives CDR1 SGHVS, CDR2 FQNEAQ. CDR3 region: CASSLGQGGRANYGYTF. The CDR3 DNA reads TGTGCCAGCAGCTTAGGGCAGGGGGGTAGGGCTAACTATGGCTACACCTTC.

This clonotype was recorded a few times. The rearrangement uses TRBV20-1 and TRBJ1-5; D gene ambiguous. V was cut by 7 bases and J by 0 bases, with 13 bases left in between. The CDR3 covers 14 residues. Germline CDR1 is DFQATT and CDR2 is SNEGSKA (reference sequence). The CDR3 loop reads CSEWVEASNQPQHF. The CDR3 DNA is TGCAGTGAGTGGGTTGAGGCTAGCAATCAGCCCCAGCATTTT.

This rearrangement joins TRBV7-3 to TRBJ2-7; possibly TRBD1 for D (6 bases). From germline, CDR1 is SGHTA and CDR2 FQGTGA. This CDR3 comprises 15 residues. V shed 7 bases and J shed 0 bases, with 16 bases lying between them. CDR3 nucleotides: TGTGCCAGCACTCAACACCGGGACACCTCCTACGAGCAGTACTTC. This sequence encodes CASTQHRDTSYEQYF.

With respect to this clonotype: One end of the junction does not line up with germline, which may come from a read error. The chain couples TRBV25-1 to TRBJ2-3, with a possible D match to TRBD1 (7 bases). The V gene's germline CDR1 is MGHDK and CDR2 SYGVNS. CDR3 size: 16 residues. The CDR3 loop is CASSRATGRITDTRYF. In DNA form, the CDR3 reads TGCGCCAGCAGTAGAGCGACAGGGAGGATCACAGATACGCGGTATTTT.

The chain carries TRBV19 and TRBJ1-2; TRBD1 matches 9 bases. This CDR3 comprises 13 residues. Germline loops: CDR1 LNHDA, CDR2 SQIVND (reference sequence). V trimming: 6 bases; J trimming: 4 bases; junction bases outside the gene matches: 3. CDR3 amino acids: CASRDRGSYGYTF. In DNA form, the CDR3 reads TGTGCCAGTAGGGACAGGGGCTCCTATGGCTACACCTTC.

J is TRBJ2-7 and V is TRBV20-1; 7 positions match TRBD2. The V and J ends lost 5 bases and 0 bases, in that order; junction bases with no gene match: 13. CDR3 length: 16 amino acids. CDR1 and CDR2 (germline): DFQATT, SNEGSKA (reference sequence). CDR3 amino acids: CSAPDRPGTNSYEQYF. CDR3 DNA sequence: TGCAGTGCTCCCGACAGACCCGGGACTAACTCCTACGAGCAGTACTTC.

Ten or more counts support this clonotype. This chain uses TRBV6-1 with TRBJ1-5, with D possibly being TRBD1 (5 bases). The CDR3 is made up of 13 amino acids. Germline V gene lookup returns CDR1 MNHNS and CDR2 SASEGT. Trimming pared 2 bases from V and 6 bases from J, leaving 8 bases between. DNA of the CDR3: TGTGCCAGCAGTGAAAAGGGGACTCAGCCCCAGCATTTT. It codes for CASSEKGTQPQHF.